The clone carrying this TCR beta chain was seen repeatedly, ten times or more. Its antigen is currently unknown. The entry originates in a study of neurological immune-mediated disorders. Study-wide results and limits: One cluster of related CDR3 sequences contained, by phylogenetic grouping, the repertoires of 18 of 34 multiple sclerosis patients and formed a possible signature. No link was found between any clinical or MRI feature and the multiple sclerosis repertoire cluster.

The cDNA was synthesized by 5'RACE incorporating 10-nucleotide random UMIs. From the 5' RACE reads, TCRdb called clonotypes with MiXCR, one entry per CDR3 protein. Of about 29,000 distinct CDR3 sequences detected, 3.3% appear once; the ten largest clones hold 6% to 9%. This clonotype was sampled from a woman in her twenties or thirties with multiple sclerosis. The sequenced sample was PBMCs.

CDR3 sequence: CSAPGGEGTGANVLTF. The CDR3 DNA is TGCAGTGCCCCCGGAGGGGAGGGGACTGGGGCCAACGTCCTGACTTTC. The V gene is TRBV20-1, the J gene TRBJ2-6; 7 bases line up with TRBD2. Germline V gene sequence: CDR1 DFQATT, CDR2 SNEGSKA (reference sequence). The CDR3 loop spans 16 amino acids. V gave up 6 bases and J gave up 2 bases; unmatched junction bases: 10.